One and the same sample provided the 23 T cell receptor beta chains below, sequenced in a study of cytomegalovirus exposure and HLA in healthy donors. The PCR used 60 Vbeta and 13 Jbeta primers. Measured with immunoSEQ multiplex PCR; TCRdb has only the in-frame clones, and not every one. The table records some 42,000 clones, approximately 55% of them present only once. The sample was PBMCs. The receptors shown here come from a human donor in good health.

This chain links TRBV5-1 with TRBJ1-2; 7 bases line up with TRBD1. This CDR3 contains 16 residues. V shed 4 bases, J shed 4 bases, and the junction held 13 bases outside the gene matches. From germline, CDR1 is SGHRS and CDR2 YFSETQ. CDR3: CASSRGGTATFYGYTF. The CDR3 DNA sequence: TGCGCCAGCAGCCGGGGCGGGACAGCAACTTTCTATGGCTACACCTTC.

V is TRBV7-6 and J is TRBJ1-2, with 7 bases identical to TRBD1. V trimming: 5 bases; J trimming: 6 bases; junction bases outside the gene matches: 18. Germline V gene lookup returns CDR1 SGHVS and CDR2 FNYEAQ. CDR3 length equals 17 residues. Written as DNA, the CDR3 is TGTGCCAGCAGCCCGCGTACTCCGCGGGGACAGAAGGATGGCTACACCTTC. It specifies CASSPRTPRGQKDGYTF.

The chain is built from TRBV7-2 and TRBJ1-3; possibly TRBD1 for D (5 bases). Germline CDR1 SGHTA, CDR2 FQGNSA. The germline V and J ends were trimmed by 4 bases and 2 bases, with 15 bases remaining between them. The CDR3 runs to 16 residues. The CDR3 region is CASSWDGGTPGNTIYF. The DNA for the CDR3 is TGTGCCAGCAGCTGGGACGGGGGTACGCCTGGAAACACCATATATTTT. Full variable domain (rest looked up from reference TRBV7-2 and TRBJ1-3): GAGVSQSPSNKVTEKGKDVELRCDPISGHTALYWYRQSLGQGLEFLIYFQGNSAPDKSGLPSDRFSAERTGGSVSTLTIQRTQQEDSAVYLCASSWDGGTPGNTIYFGEGSWLTVV.

The table lists this clone with a few counts. In DNA, the CDR3 is TGTGCCAGCAGTTCGTCACAGGGGGGCCACTACAATGAGCAGTTCTTC. Translated, it gives CASSSSQGGHYNEQFF. The chain joins TRBV6-5 to TRBJ2-1; TRBD1 matches 8 bases. Germline lookup yields CDR1 MNHEY and CDR2 SVGAGI. The CDR3 spans 16 residues. The junction had 8 bases not matched to a gene; V was cut back by 4 bases and J by 3 bases.

V gene TRBV7-2 combines with J gene TRBJ1-6; 9 bases map to TRBD1. Germline lookup yields CDR1 SGHTA and CDR2 FQGNSA. The junction had 6 bases not matched to a gene; V was cut back by 3 bases and J by 9 bases. This CDR3 is 15 amino acids long. CDR3 DNA sequence: TGTGCCAGCAGCTTCGAAGGACAGGGGAGTTCACCCCTCCACTTT. Its translation: CASSFEGQGSSPLHF. Together with reference TRBV7-2 and TRBJ1-6, the CDR3 gives the full variable domain: GAGVSQSPSNKVTEKGKDVELRCDPISGHTALYWYRQSLGQGLEFLIYFQGNSAPDKSGLPSDRFSAERTGGSVSTLTIQRTQQEDSAVYLCASSFEGQGSSPLHFGNGTRLTVT.

CDR3 in amino acids: CASSAGQNNSPLHF. CDR3 bases: TGTGCCAGCAGTGCGGGACAGAATAATTCACCCCTCCACTTT. The genes are TRBV28 and TRBJ1-6; 7 bases agree with TRBD1. The CDR3 totals 14 residues. Trimming removed 5 bases from V and 5 bases from J; junction bases left unmatched: 3. Per germline, CDR1 MDHEN and CDR2 SYDVKM.

CDR3 amino acids: CASSSNLEVIMNTEAFF. DNA for the CDR3: TGTGCCAGTAGTTCCAATTTGGAGGTGATTATGAACACTGAAGCTTTCTTT. This chain uses TRBV19 with TRBJ1-1; D unclear. V dropped 5 bases and J dropped 0 bases, with 19 bases sitting between them. From germline, CDR1 is LNHDA and CDR2 SQIVND (reference sequence). There are 17 residues in the CDR3.

This chain connects TRBV5-1 to TRBJ1-1; 8 bases align to TRBD1. Germline V CDR1 and CDR2: SGHRS, YFSETQ. V lost 2 bases, J lost 5 bases, and 11 bases stayed unmatched. CDR3 length: 16 amino acids. CDR3 in DNA: TGCGCCAGCAGCTTACAAAACGGACAGGGACGGACTGAAGCTTTCTTT. It codes for CASSLQNGQGRTEAFF.

This clone was picked up one time. The V call is TRBV5-6, the J call TRBJ1-3; no definite D call. The CDR3 length is 15 residues. The V and J ends lost 2 bases and 0 bases respectively, with 9 bases between them. CDR1 is SGHDT, CDR2 YYEEEE, per germline. CDR3 protein: CASSFVVSSGNTIYF. CDR3 sequence (DNA): TGTGCCAGCAGCTTTGTAGTGAGCTCTGGAAACACCATATATTTT.

This clone was seen once. The chain employs TRBV10-1 and TRBJ2-1; D is possibly TRBD1 (6 bases). CDR3 length equals 14 residues. Trimming removed 10 bases from V and 9 bases from J, with 22 bases in between. CDR1 and CDR2 (germline): WNHNN, SYGVQD (reference sequence). CDR3 loop: CATESKRGGTEQFF. CDR3 nucleotide sequence: TGCGCCACCGAGTCCAAGAGAGGGGGAACTGAGCAGTTCTTC.

The chain is built from TRBV30 and TRBJ1-2, with D possibly being TRBD1 (5 bases). The CDR3 has 13 amino acids. CDR1 GTSNPN and CDR2 SVGIG come from the germline V gene (reference sequence). V was pared by 2 bases and J by 4 bases, with 11 bases between. The CDR3 DNA reads as TGTGCCTGGAGTTCCCGGGGGTTCTATGGCTACACCTTC. It encodes CAWSSRGFYGYTF.

This chain links TRBV11-2 with TRBJ2-7; the match to TRBD1 covers 8 bases. Germline assignment: CDR1 SGHAT and CDR2 FQNNGV. V dropped 3 bases and J dropped 1; count of bases not matched to a gene: 5. There are 15 residues in the CDR3. In nucleotides, the CDR3 is TGTGCCAGCAGCTTGTTAGGACAGGGATCCTACGAGCAGTACTTC. This gives the protein CASSLLGQGSYEQYF.

The rearrangement uses TRBV19 and TRBJ1-3; D is possibly TRBD1 (5 bases). CDR1 and CDR2 from the germline V gene are LNHDA and SQIVND (reference sequence). CDR3 length: 14 residues. Trimming removed 6 bases at V and 0 bases at J, with 9 bases between. CDR3 sequence: CASRGASSGNTIYF. CDR3 bases: TGTGCCAGTAGAGGGGCCTCCTCTGGAAACACCATATATTTT.

This sequence joins TRBV7-8 and TRBJ2-3; TRBD2 matches 8 bases. The CDR3 sequence is 16 residues long. The trim removed 1 base at V and 4 bases at J, leaving 7 bases unmatched. CDR1 and CDR2 from the germline V gene are SGHVS and FQNEAQ. The CDR3 region has the DNA TGTGCCAGCAGCTTAGTACGGGGGGGCAAATCAGATACGCAGTATTTT. Amino acids: CASSLVRGGKSDTQYF. Full variable domain (remainder filled in from reference TRBV7-8 and TRBJ2-3): GAGVSQSPRYKVAKRGQDVALRCDPISGHVSLFWYQQALGQGPEFLTYFQNEAQLDKSGLPSDRFFAERPEGSVSTLKIQRTQQEDSAVYLCASSLVRGGKSDTQYFGPGTRLTVL.

J is TRBJ2-2 and V is TRBV19, with D possibly being TRBD2 (5 bases). Trimming took off 3 bases at V and 5 bases at J, with 16 bases between the two ends. Germline V lookup: CDR1 LNHDA, CDR2 SQIVND (reference sequence). CDR3 length equals 16 residues. This CDR3 is CASSINPAGVTGELFF. The CDR3 DNA reads TGTGCCAGTAGTATTAATCCAGCCGGGGTTACCGGGGAGCTGTTTTTT.

This clone was counted only a few times. This chain connects TRBV15 to TRBJ2-2; 9 bases are a match to TRBD2. Germline loops: CDR1 LNHNV, CDR2 YYDKDF (reference sequence). The CDR3 length is 18 residues. After removal of 1 base from V and 5 bases from J, the junction contained 11 bases not matched to a gene. In nucleotides, the CDR3 is TGTGCCACCAGCAGAGGCCTGGGGGTAGCGGGAGATACCGGGGAGCTGTTTTTT. It translates to CATSRGLGVAGDTGELFF.

This clone was observed many times. V usage is TRBV7-3 and J usage is TRBJ1-1; D call uncertain. V lost 3 bases to trimming and J lost 3 bases, with 8 bases between them. CDR1 and CDR2 (germline): SGHTA, FQGTGA. This CDR3 is 13 amino acids long. The CDR3 region has the DNA TGTGCCAGCAGCTTCGACACTCACACTGAAGCTTTCTTT. Residues: CASSFDTHTEAFF.

The chain joins TRBV6-5 to TRBJ2-6; the D gene is possibly TRBD1 (6 bases). Germline V gene lookup returns CDR1 MNHEY and CDR2 SVGAGI. The CDR3 runs 14 residues. The V and J ends lost 6 bases and 3 bases respectively, with 9 bases between them. The DNA of the CDR3 is TGTGCCAGCAGGGACAGCATTGGGGCCAACGTCCTGACTTTC. Residues: CASRDSIGANVLTF.

The chain employs TRBV6-6 and TRBJ2-7; 7 bases fit TRBD1. The V gene end was trimmed by 5 bases and the J gene end by 2 bases; junction bases not matched to a gene: 0. Germline V gene sequence: CDR1 MNHNY, CDR2 SVGAGI (reference sequence). The CDR3 totals 12 residues. In DNA, the CDR3 is TGTGCCAGCAGTGGGACAGCCTACGAGCAGTACTTC. It specifies CASSGTAYEQYF.

This clone was seen at least ten times. The V call is TRBV28, the J call TRBJ1-2, with a possible D match to TRBD1 (5 bases). The CDR3 runs to 12 residues. CDR1 and CDR2 from the germline V gene are MDHEN and SYDVKM. Trimming stripped 6 bases from V and 7 bases from J, with 12 bases between. CDR3 DNA sequence: TGTGCCAGCAGGGAAATAGGGGTTGGCTACACCTTC. Protein: CASREIGVGYTF.

This clone was counted a few times. V is TRBV4-2 and J is TRBJ1-2, with a possible D match to TRBD1 (6 bases). Germline-derived CDR1 and CDR2 are LGHNA and YNFKEQ. The CDR3 spans 15 residues. Trimming pared 5 bases from V and 4 bases from J, leaving 17 bases between. The CDR3 DNA follows: TGTGCCAGCAGCTTGGCCGGGACACCCTCCTATGGCTACACCTTC. Translating gives CASSLAGTPSYGYTF.

The chain couples TRBV7-6 to TRBJ1-5; TRBD1 aligns across 7 bases. The J segment lost 0 bases and the V segment lost 2 bases, leaving 7 bases of the junction unmatched. The CDR3 sequence is 17 residues long. CDR1 is SGHVS, CDR2 FNYEAQ, per germline. The chain's CDR3 is CASSLRGDRNSNQPQHF. CDR3 DNA: TGTGCCAGCAGCTTACGTGGGGACAGAAATAGCAATCAGCCCCAGCATTTT.

The chain carries TRBV27 and TRBJ1-1; no reliable D call. Trimming cost V 5 bases and J 1 base, with 11 bases left between them. This CDR3 has 14 amino acids. Germline V lookup: CDR1 MNHEY, CDR2 SMNVEV (reference sequence). The CDR3 nucleotides read TGTGCCAGCAGTCCCCTCCCCGGGAACACTGAAGCTTTCTTT. Translating gives CASSPLPGNTEAFF.